The 9 T cell receptor beta chains presented below share a single source sample, sequenced in a study of long-term antiretroviral therapy in people with HIV. The immunoSEQ assay was v3.0, run at survey level. The table came from immunoSEQ multiplex PCR; TCRdb's copy has only in-frame clones and leaves some out. Here the sample spans about 48,000 clones, about 86% being singletons. Specimen: unsorted PBMCs, collected 0.8 years after starting antiretroviral therapy. These receptors all stem from a woman aged 18-29 years with HIV.

The V call is TRBV11-1, the J call TRBJ2-7; D unresolved. The CDR3 consists of 12 residues. With 1 base removed from V and 0 bases from J, the gap between germline ends came to 1 base. Per germline, CDR1 SGHAT and CDR2 FQDESV (reference sequence). Here the CDR3 DNA reads TGTGCCAGCAGCTTAGGCTCCTACGAGCAGTACTTC. This codes for CASSLGSYEQYF.

The chain combines TRBV7-9 with TRBJ2-3; the D gene is possibly TRBD2 (6 bases). The V gene's germline CDR1 is SEHNR and CDR2 FQNEAQ (reference sequence). This CDR3 spans 16 amino acids. V shed 1 base and J shed 4 bases, with 15 bases lying between them. CDR3 coding DNA: TGTGCCAGCAGCTTAGGGGGAACAACGGGAGCAGATACGCAGTATTTT. This codes for CASSLGGTTGADTQYF.

This clone was counted once. V gene TRBV5-1 combines with J gene TRBJ1-2; TRBD1 is a possible D gene (6 bases). Trimming removed 0 bases from V and 0 bases from J, with 18 bases in between. This CDR3 is 18 amino acids long. Germline V gives CDR1 SGHRS, CDR2 YFSETQ. As DNA, the CDR3 is TGCGCCAGCAGCTTGGTTAGTGGGGGACACTCTACTAACTATGGCTACACCTTC. Translating gives CASSLVSGGHSTNYGYTF.

The gene calls are TRBV5-6 and TRBJ2-5; possibly TRBD1 or TRBD2 for D (5 bases each). CDR1 and CDR2 (germline): SGHDT, YYEEEE. V was clipped by 3 bases and J by 5 bases, with 11 bases between them. The CDR3 sequence is 13 residues long. The CDR3 bases are TGTGCCAGCAGCTGGGGGACGGGCGAGACCCAGTACTTC. Its translation is CASSWGTGETQYF.

The chain is built from TRBV27 and TRBJ2-5; 9 nucleotides align to TRBD1. The closer fit of TRBJ2-7 to the DNA end suggests the J call may be wrong. The CDR3 has 12 amino acids. CDR1 is MNHEY and CDR2 is SMNVEV in the germline V gene (reference sequence). CDR3 in amino acids: CARGTGLYEQYF. The CDR3 nucleotides are TGTGCCAGGGGGACAGGGCTCTACGAGCAGTACTTC.

The genes are TRBV28 and TRBJ1-3; D is undetermined. CDR3 length equals 14 residues. The germline CDR1 and CDR2 sequences are MDHEN and SYDVKM. Deletions cut 3 bases from V and 0 bases from J, with 6 bases between. For the CDR3, the DNA is TGTGCCAGCAGTTTTGCGGGCTCTGGAAACACCATATATTTT. As protein: CASSFAGSGNTIYF.

This chain links TRBV28 with TRBJ2-7; the match to TRBD1 covers 7 bases. With 8 bases clipped from V and 2 bases from J, the junction kept 9 bases outside the gene matches. The germline V gene has CDR1 MDHEN and CDR2 SYDVKM. There are 14 residues in the CDR3. CDR3: CASSSQGPPYEQYF. For the CDR3, the DNA is TGTGCCAGCTCCTCACAGGGGCCCCCCTACGAGCAGTACTTC.

This chain connects TRBV27 to TRBJ1-5; D unresolved. Between the trimmed V and J ends, which lost 2 bases and 3 bases, there was a span of 11 bases. The germline V gene encodes CDR1 MNHEY and CDR2 SMNVEV (reference sequence). The CDR3 has 15 amino acids. In nucleotides, the CDR3 is TGTGCCAGCAGTTTAGTCATGAGAGACAATCAGCCCCAGCATTTT. Its protein is CASSLVMRDNQPQHF.

The chain has TRBV9 and TRBJ1-1; the match to TRBD1 covers 7 bases. This CDR3 contains 12 residues. The V and J ends lost 3 bases and 10 bases, in that order; junction bases with no gene match: 6. Germline V gene data show CDR1 as SGDLS and CDR2 as YYNGEE. The CDR3 DNA sequence: TGTGCCAGCAGCGGAATGACAGGGACAGCTTTCTTT. Its protein product is CASSGMTGTAFF.